This T cell receptor (beta chain) was recorded in a study of blood T cell repertoires in COVID-19 (TCRdb year 2020). For the study in its entirety: The collaborator samples originated in the United States, Italy and Spain and spanned the acute and convalescent phases of COVID-19. The dataset comprised deeply sampled blood TCRbeta repertoires from subjects exposed to, actively infected with, or recovered from COVID-19. Nearly every sample came with metadata listing a de-identified subject ID, COVID-19 status, age in years and sex. Samples were obtained from the ongoing ImmuneRACE study (first 160 participants) and from approximately 1,200 subjects provided by 6 global collaborators. The repertoires were made available in a free public database intended to serve as a resource for research on the immune response to SARS-CoV-2. The material from the prospective study consisted of cDNA or gDNA derived from T cells, B-cell-depleted T cells, or PBMCs. Where available, HLA class I and class II types were obtained from metadata supplied by the sample provider rather than from assay-based typing.

Note on this clone: Its antigen has not been determined. One base away there is no much larger clone; base qualities are not given.

Results and caveats for the whole study, not just this receptor: The amount of clinical and demographic metadata varied by source and participant and was provided uncurated.

TCRbeta CDR3 regions were amplified from genomic DNA using the immunoSEQ Assay, a bias-controlled multiplex PCR. As for the authors' bioinformatics: The number of nucleated cells in each sample was estimated by amplification of reference gene primers within the assay. To quantify the absolute abundance of each unique TCRbeta CDR3 rearrangement, sequence reads were collapsed and filtered. Productive Simpson clonality was computed per sample as the square root of Simpson's diversity index over productive rearrangements. Drawn from immuneACCESS, this table holds only the in-frame rearrangements with V and J called that TCRdb kept. Clones are partly lost; checked studies trace under half to an unresolved V gene and leave the rest unexplained. V, J and clone size derive from that table, while D and trimming were established from the DNA sequence. The sample table records around 250,000 clones; over 70% of these occur just once. Of the sample, around 3.1% falls within the top ten clones.

Participants in the prospective study were enrolled through a virtual design, were aged about 18 to 90 years, and lived in some 24 United States geographic areas. To assign participants to cohorts, the prospective study relied on clinical history that participants themselves reported in a screening survey and a study questionnaire. Exposed participants had been in contact, within 2 weeks of entering the study, with a person who had a PCR-confirmed or clinician-diagnosed case of COVID-19. Mobile phlebotomists in the prospective study collected whole blood, serum and a nasopharyngeal or oropharyngeal swab from every participant. Prospective study participants could optionally give additional blood draws and questionnaires over an approximately two-month period. Before DNA extraction, blood samples from the prospective study were shipped at room temperature or frozen. The CDR3 measures 15 amino acids from cysteine to phenylalanine. This entry keeps only the CDR3 DNA: 45 bases, framed from base 1. V and J are trimmed by 6 bases and 7 bases, and the gene matches miss 9 bases of the junction. CDR1 and CDR2, per the germline V gene, are MNHEY and SVGAGI.

Sample: PBMCs or T cells enriched from blood (not recorded which). The rearranged chain carries TRBV6-5 and TRBJ1-5, and TRBD1 matches 10 of the central bases. This clonotype was obtained from a woman between 40 and 55 years old who had been exposed to COVID-19. The DNA reads TGTGCCAGCAGCCTTACCGGGACAGGGGACCAGCCCCAGCATTTT. Its amino acids are CASSLTGTGDQPQHF.